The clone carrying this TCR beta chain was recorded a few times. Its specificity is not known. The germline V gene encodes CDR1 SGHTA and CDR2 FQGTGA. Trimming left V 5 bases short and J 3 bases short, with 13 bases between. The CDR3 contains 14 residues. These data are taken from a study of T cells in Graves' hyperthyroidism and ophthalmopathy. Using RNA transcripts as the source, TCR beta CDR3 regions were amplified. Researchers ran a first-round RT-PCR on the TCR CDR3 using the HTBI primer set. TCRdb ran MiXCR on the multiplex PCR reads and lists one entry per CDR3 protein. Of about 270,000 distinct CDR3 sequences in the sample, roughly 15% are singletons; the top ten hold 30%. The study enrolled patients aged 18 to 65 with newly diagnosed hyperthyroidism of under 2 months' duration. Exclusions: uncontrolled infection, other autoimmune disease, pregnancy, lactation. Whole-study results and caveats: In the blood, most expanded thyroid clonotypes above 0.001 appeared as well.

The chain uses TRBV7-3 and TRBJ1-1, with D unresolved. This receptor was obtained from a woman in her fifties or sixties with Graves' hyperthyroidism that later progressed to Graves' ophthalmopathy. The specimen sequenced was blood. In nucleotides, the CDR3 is TGTGCCAGCAGCCGAGAAATAGTGGACACTGAAGCTTTCTTT. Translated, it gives CASSREIVDTEAFF.